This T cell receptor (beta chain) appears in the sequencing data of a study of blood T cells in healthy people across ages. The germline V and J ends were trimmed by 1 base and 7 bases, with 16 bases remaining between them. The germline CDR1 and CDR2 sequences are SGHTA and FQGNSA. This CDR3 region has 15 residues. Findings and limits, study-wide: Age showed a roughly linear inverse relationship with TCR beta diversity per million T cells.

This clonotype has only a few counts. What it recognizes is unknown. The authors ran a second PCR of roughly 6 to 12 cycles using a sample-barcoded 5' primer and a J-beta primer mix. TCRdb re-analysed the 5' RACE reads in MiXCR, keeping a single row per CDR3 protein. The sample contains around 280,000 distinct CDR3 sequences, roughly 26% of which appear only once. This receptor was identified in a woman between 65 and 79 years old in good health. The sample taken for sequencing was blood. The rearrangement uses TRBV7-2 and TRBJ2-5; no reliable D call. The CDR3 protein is CASSLEALGWGTQYF. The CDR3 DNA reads TGTGCCAGCAGCTTAGAGGCGCTGGGATGGGGGACCCAGTACTTC.